The clone carrying this TCR beta chain was observed a few times. Its antigen is undetermined. The same CDR3 is also encoded by other DNA sequences in this sample. The record originates from a study of shared clonotypes between healthy human individuals. Data came from immunoSEQ multiplex PCR; TCRdb stores just in-frame clones and leaves some out. The sample lists approximately 740,000 clones, 74% occurring once. General study findings and limits: A reduction in generation probabilities was seen for non-shared clonotypes relative to those shared by all four donors. Expectations were that clonotype sharing among donors would be affected by sequencing depth.

Germline CDR1 SGDLS, CDR2 YYNGEE. The CDR3 loop spans 15 amino acids. The germline V and J ends were trimmed by 0 bases and 2 bases, with 8 bases remaining between them. Sequenced: memory CD4+ T cells sorted from blood. Subset denoted: CD45RA-negative fraction. The chain combines TRBV9 with TRBJ2-2, with D unresolved. The clonotype was recovered from a woman in her twenties or thirties in good health. The CDR3, as DNA: TGTGCCAGCAGCGTAGCTGGAGTAAACACCGGGGAGCTGTTTTTT. Translating it yields CASSVAGVNTGELFF. The entire variable domain, with the rest obtained from reference TRBV9 and TRBJ2-2, is as follows: DSGVTQTPKHLITATGQRVTLRCSPRSGDLSVYWYQQSLDQGLQFLIQYYNGEERAKGNILERFSAQQFPDLHSELNLSSLELGDSALYFCASSVAGVNTGELFFGEGSRLTVL.